The source of this TCR beta chain is a study of beta chain features in type 1 diabetes. General study findings and limits: Within the patient group, naive, central memory and Treg TCRB repertoires appeared more similar to each other than within healthy donors.

A word on this clone: Its antigen is not identified.

This CDR3 spans 13 amino acids. Per the germline V gene, CDR1 is SGHDT and CDR2 is YYEEEE. V was clipped by 1 base and J by 6 bases, with 7 bases between them. The investigators reverse transcribed all of the isolated RNA, so they sequenced expressed TCRB transcripts. Produced via immunoSEQ multiplex PCR; TCRdb's table is partial and in-frame only. The sample has almost 350,000 clones; approximately 8.2% are singletons. Specimen: central memory CD4+ T cells from blood. The source is a woman aged 18 to 35 in good health. The chain combines TRBV5-6 with TRBJ2-2; D not certain. The CDR3 loop is CASSLKVPGELFF. The CDR3 nucleotides are TGTGCCAGCAGCTTGAAAGTCCCCGGGGAGCTGTTTTTT.